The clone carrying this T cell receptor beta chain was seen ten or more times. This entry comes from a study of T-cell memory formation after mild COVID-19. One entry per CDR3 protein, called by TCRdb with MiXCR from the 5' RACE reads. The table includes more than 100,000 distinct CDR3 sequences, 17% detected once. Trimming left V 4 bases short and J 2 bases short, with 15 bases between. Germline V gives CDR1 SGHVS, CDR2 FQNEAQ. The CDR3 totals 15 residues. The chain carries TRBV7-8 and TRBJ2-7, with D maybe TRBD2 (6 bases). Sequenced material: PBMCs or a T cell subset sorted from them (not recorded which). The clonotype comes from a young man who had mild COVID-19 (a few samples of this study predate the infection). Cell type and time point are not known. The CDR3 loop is CASSSPMWGAYEQYV. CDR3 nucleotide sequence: TGTGCCAGCAGCTCCCCGATGTGGGGGGCCTACGAGCAGTACGTC.